The sample holds many counts of the clone carrying this TCR beta chain. What it binds is unknown. MiXCR, run by TCRdb on the 5' RACE reads, gives a single entry per CDR3 protein. The table records 300,000 to 400,000 distinct CDR3 sequences, 9% to 15% of them present only once. The data were taken from a study of identical twins. Overall study results and limits: Models underpredicted monozygotic twin sharing of out-of-frame TCR alpha. Rather than following the same donors, the conclusions depended on cross-sectional statistical analysis. A lower insertion count was a feature of abundant cord blood beta clonotypes, with no such feature in memory repertoires.

This CDR3 has 15 residues. Trimming cost V 1 base and J 0 bases, with 9 bases left between them. The germline V gene encodes CDR1 MGHRA and CDR2 YSYEKL. These data also featured in a second study, about yellow fever vaccine responses in identical twins. That study adds: After vaccination, twins' T cell response reportedly seemed partly convergent, partly personalized.

This receptor was obtained from a woman aged 18 to 35 in good health. Sequencing input: CD8+ T cells sorted from blood. The chain joins TRBV4-1 to TRBJ1-1; D is undetermined. As DNA, the CDR3 is TGCGCCAGCAGCCAAGTTAGAGACATGAACACTGAAGCTTTCTTT. Translating it yields CASSQVRDMNTEAFF.